These T cell receptor beta chains were read from a single sample in a study of blood T cell repertoires in COVID-19. Profiling relied on immunoSEQ multiplex PCR, and the TCRdb table lists in-frame clones only, not all of them. The sample gives 350,000 or so clones, roughly nine tenths of which show up once; 3% to 4% is in the top ten. The sample taken for sequencing was peripheral blood. Receptor source: a woman aged 55-70 years with COVID-19, enrolled during active disease. Each CDR3 is given with its conserved first and last residue. The D gene is left open where the match is weak. Some rows have no size entry. The others give once, few or many, or a class for an expanded clone.

D	V	J	size	CDR3	DNA
-	TRBV27	TRBJ1-2	-	CASSFAGAGGYTF	TGTGCCAGCAGTTTCGCCGGGGCGGGGGGCTACACCTTC
-	TRBV6-4	TRBJ1-4	-	CASSDEGGKDEKLFF	TGTGCCAGCAGTGACGAGGGTGGTAAGGATGAAAAACTGTTTTTT
TRBD1	TRBV15	TRBJ2-7	-	CAVQGDRDDEQYF	TGTGCCGTCCAGGGGGACAGGGATGACGAGCAGTACTTC
TRBD2	TRBV7-3	TRBJ2-6	-	CASSRDYSSGANVLTF	TGTGCCAGCAGCCGGGACTACAGCTCTGGGGCCAACGTCCTGACTTTC
TRBD1	TRBV9	TRBJ1-2	-	CASSVDNPGQKNYGYTF	TGTGCCAGCAGCGTAGACAACCCGGGACAGAAGAACTATGGCTACACCTTC
-	TRBV5-1	TRBJ1-3	-	CASSLFGSGNTIYF	TGCGCCAGCAGCTTGTTCGGCTCTGGAAACACCATATATTTT
TRBD2	TRBV12-5	TRBJ2-3	-	CASGLAGTDTQYF	TGTGCTAGTGGGCTAGCGGGCACAGATACGCAGTATTTT
-	TRBV7-3	TRBJ1-6	-	CASSLDGGRSPLHF	TGTGCCAGCAGCTTGGATGGAGGTCGTTCACCCCTCCACTTT
TRBD1	TRBV9	TRBJ1-5	-	CASSETGVQPQHF	TGTGCCAGCAGTGAGACAGGGGTGCAGCCCCAGCATTTT
TRBD1	TRBV5-4	TRBJ1-2	-	CASSPEPWTGPGYTF	TGTGCCAGCAGCCCCGAGCCCTGGACAGGGCCTGGCTACACCTTC
-	TRBV7-3	TRBJ1-5	-	CASSEGGGQPQHF	TGTGCCAGCAGCGAAGGGGGGGGTCAGCCCCAGCATTTT
-	TRBV12-3/TRBV12-4	TRBJ1-1	-	CASNKQENTEAFF	TGTGCCAGCAATAAACAGGAGAACACTGAAGCTTTCTTT
TRBD1	TRBV14	TRBJ2-7	-	CASSQSWTGGDREQYF	TGTGCCAGCAGCCAATCCTGGACAGGGGGGGATCGCGAGCAGTACTTC
-	TRBV25-1	TRBJ2-1	-	CASRGHEQFF	TGTGCCAGCAGGGGCCATGAGCAGTTCTTC
TRBD2	TRBV7-9	TRBJ2-7	-	CASSLRSGVSSYEQYF	TGTGCCAGCAGCTTAAGGAGCGGGGTAAGCTCCTACGAGCAGTACTTC
TRBD1	TRBV28	TRBJ1-2	-	CASRRYRGTTNYGYTF	TGTGCCAGCAGGCGATACAGGGGGACAACTAACTATGGCTACACCTTC
-	TRBV18	TRBJ2-3	-	CASSLNPGHIVDTQYF	TGTGCCAGCTCACTTAATCCGGGTCACATCGTAGATACGCAGTATTTT
-	TRBV7-2	TRBJ1-4	-	CASSVQVLEKLFF	TGTGCCAGCAGCGTACAGGTGTTGGAAAAACTGTTTTTT
TRBD1	TRBV12-3/TRBV12-4	TRBJ1-2	-	CASSYTDRGGYTF	TGTGCCAGCAGTTACACGGACAGGGGAGGCTACACCTTC
TRBD2	TRBV7-6	TRBJ2-7	-	CASSLGVGTSGSVVTYEQYF	TGTGCCAGCAGCTTAGGGGTGGGGACTAGCGGATCCGTCGTTACCTACGAGCAGTACTTC
-	TRBV28	TRBJ2-7	-	CASSKLGERNEQYF	TGTGCCAGCAGCAAGCTAGGGGAACGGAACGAGCAGTACTTC
TRBD1	TRBV5-1	TRBJ1-2	-	CASSNRDRGRRGYTF	TGCGCCAGCAGCAACCGGGACAGGGGTAGACGGGGCTACACCTTC
TRBD1	TRBV5-4	TRBJ2-4	-	CASSLGQGTKNIQYF	TGTGCCAGCAGTTTGGGACAGGGGACCAAAAACATTCAGTACTTC
-	TRBV12-5	TRBJ2-1	-	CASGSLISYNEQFF	TGTGCTAGTGGTTCCCTAATCTCCTACAATGAGCAGTTCTTC
-	TRBV29-1	TRBJ1-1	-	CSVSVQGRARGAFF	TGCAGCGTTTCAGTCCAGGGGCGCGCCAGGGGTGCTTTCTTT
TRBD1	TRBV4-1	TRBJ2-5	-	CASSQAFTGVQETQYF	TGCGCCAGCAGCCAAGCGTTTACAGGGGTACAAGAGACCCAGTACTTC
TRBD1	TRBV6-6	TRBJ2-7	-	CASRKTGVRDEQYF	TGTGCCAGCAGAAAGACAGGGGTTAGGGACGAGCAGTACTTC
-	TRBV14	TRBJ2-5	once	CASSLDRGGMQETQYF	TGTGCCAGCAGCCTAGATAGAGGGGGAATGCAAGAGACCCAGTACTTC
TRBD2	TRBV3-1/TRBV3-2	TRBJ2-6	-	CASSQDSAGTGANVLTF	TGTGCCAGCAGCCAAGATTCAGCGGGGACGGGGGCCAACGTCCTGACTTTC
-	TRBV29-1	TRBJ2-3	-	CSAREVTDTQYF	TGCAGCGCGCGAGAAGTGACAGATACGCAGTATTTT
TRBD1	TRBV7-9	TRBJ2-7	-	CASSLVGAGGMYEQYF	TGTGCCAGCAGCTTAGTGGGGGCAGGGGGCATGTACGAGCAGTACTTC
TRBD1	TRBV28	TRBJ1-6	-	CASSLGQGWNSPLHF	TGTGCCAGCAGCCTGGGACAGGGGTGGAATTCACCCCTCCACTTT
-	TRBV2	TRBJ2-2	-	CASSERQLANTGELFF	TGTGCCAGCAGTGAGAGGCAGCTCGCGAACACCGGGGAGCTGTTTTTT
-	TRBV9	TRBJ1-6	once	CASSVQYNSPLHF	TGTGCCAGCAGCGTCCAGTATAATTCACCCCTCCACTTT
-	TRBV5-6	TRBJ2-3	-	CASSSPARADTQYF	TGTGCCAGCAGCTCACCCGCCCGCGCAGATACGCAGTATTTT
-	TRBV18	TRBJ2-5	-	CASSPRPGETQYF	TGTGCCAGCTCACCACGGCCAGGGGAGACCCAGTACTTC
TRBD1	TRBV29-1	TRBJ1-1	-	CSAQGADFLGTEAFF	TGCAGCGCGCAGGGGGCAGATTTTTTGGGCACTGAAGCTTTCTTT
-	TRBV29-1	TRBJ2-1	-	CSVHSFYNEQFF	TGCAGCGTTCACAGCTTTTACAATGAGCAGTTCTTC
TRBD1	TRBV12-5	TRBJ2-7	-	CASGRDRGEQYF	TGTGCTAGTGGCCGGGACAGGGGGGAGCAGTACTTC
-	TRBV5-6	TRBJ2-7	-	CASSFYYEQYF	TGTGCCAGCAGCTTCTACTACGAGCAGTACTTC
-	TRBV19	TRBJ1-1	once	CASTLRLGNTEAFF	TGTGCCAGTACTTTGCGGCTGGGGAACACTGAAGCTTTCTTT